The 12 T cell receptor beta chains in this list originate from one sample, sequenced in a study of T cell responses to AZD1222 COVID-19 vaccine. Measured with immunoSEQ multiplex PCR; TCRdb has only the in-frame clones, and not every one. The sample has about 94,000 clones; 75% to 90% are singletons. The input for sequencing was peripheral blood, taken 28 days after the second AZD1222 dose. These receptors all stem from an adult who received the AZD1222 COVID-19 vaccine.

V usage is TRBV2 and J usage is TRBJ2-7, with TRBD1 matching 7 bases. The CDR3 loop spans 15 amino acids. Germline V CDR1 and CDR2: SNHLY, FYNNEI. Trimming took 5 bases from V and 1 from J; bases not matched to a gene: 8. The CDR3 spells CASSYTGTASYEQYF. In DNA, the CDR3 is TGTGCCAGCAGTTACACCGGGACAGCGTCCTACGAGCAGTACTTC.

The chain recombines TRBV12-5 with TRBJ1-2; possibly TRBD1 for D (5 bases). V lost 0 bases to trimming and J lost 0 bases, with 8 bases between them. The CDR3 runs 15 residues. Germline assignment: CDR1 LGHNT and CDR2 FRNRAP. The CDR3 DNA is TGTGCTAGTGGTTTGGTACAGGTTACTAACTATGGCTACACCTTC. Its translation: CASGLVQVTNYGYTF.

The chain couples TRBV3-1 (or the pseudogene TRBV3-2) to TRBJ2-1, with 11 bases that match TRBD2. This CDR3 has 15 amino acids. Trimming cost V 4 bases and J 7 bases; bases outside gene matches: 6. The V gene's germline CDR1 is LGHDT and CDR2 YNNKEL (reference sequence). The CDR3 loop reads CASSPLAGVTNEQFF. Here the CDR3 DNA reads TGTGCCAGCAGCCCACTAGCGGGGGTGACGAATGAGCAGTTCTTC.

This rearrangement joins TRBV9 to TRBJ1-6, with D uncertain. Deletions cut 0 bases from V and 5 bases from J, with 9 bases between. CDR3 size: 15 residues. Germline values: CDR1 SGDLS, CDR2 YYNGEE. The CDR3 sequence is CASSVALGNNSPLHF. The CDR3 coding sequence is TGTGCCAGCAGCGTAGCTCTTGGGAATAATTCACCCCTCCACTTT. The full variable domain, with the rest looked up from reference TRBV9 and TRBJ1-6, is DSGVTQTPKHLITATGQRVTLRCSPRSGDLSVYWYQQSLDQGLQFLIQYYNGEERAKGNILERFSAQQFPDLHSELNLSSLELGDSALYFCASSVALGNNSPLHFGNGTRLTVT.

This chain connects TRBV19 to TRBJ2-2, with a tentative D call TRBD2 (5 bases). The CDR3 spans 16 residues. Germline loops: CDR1 LNHDA, CDR2 SQIVND (reference sequence). Trimming cost V 3 bases and J 4 bases, with 15 bases left between them. CDR3 in DNA: TGTGCCAGTAGTATGAGGACTGGGTGGGGCACCGGGGAGCTGTTTTTT. Protein sequence: CASSMRTGWGTGELFF.

This CDR3 reads CASSSFDRGPINTEAFF. In DNA, the CDR3 is TGTGCCAGCAGCTCCTTCGACAGGGGGCCGATTAACACTGAAGCTTTCTTT. V gene TRBV7-3 combines with J gene TRBJ1-1, with 10 bases identical to TRBD1. The V gene end was trimmed by 4 bases and the J gene end by 2 bases; junction bases not matched to a gene: 10. CDR3 length equals 17 residues. CDR1 is SGHTA and CDR2 is FQGTGA in the germline V gene.

The chain has TRBV7-8 and TRBJ1-5; a possible D gene is TRBD1 (6 bases). This CDR3 has 16 residues. Between the trimmed V and J ends, which lost 2 bases and 3 bases, there was a span of 14 bases. Per the germline V gene, CDR1 is SGHVS and CDR2 is FQNEAQ. CDR3 sequence reads: CASSLLGAGTNQPQHF. The DNA of the CDR3 is TGTGCCAGCAGCTTACTGGGGGCAGGGACCAATCAGCCCCAGCATTTT.

This clone was recorded once. The chain combines TRBV4-2 with TRBJ2-7; D may be TRBD1 (5 bases). V dropped 4 bases and J dropped 0 bases, with 13 bases sitting between them. This CDR3 comprises 15 residues. CDR1 is LGHNA and CDR2 is YNFKEQ in the germline V gene. CDR3 DNA: TGTGCCAGCAGCCGCGGCTCAGGGATCTCCTACGAGCAGTACTTC. As protein: CASSRGSGISYEQYF.

The chain couples TRBV11-2 to TRBJ2-3; TRBD1 matches at 8 bases. In germline, CDR1 is SGHAT, CDR2 FQNNGV. V shed 1 base, J shed 7 bases, and the junction held 1 base outside the gene matches. The CDR3 spans 13 residues. CDR3 DNA: TGTGCCAGCAGCTTAGCAGGGGGCTATACGCAGTATTTT. Residues: CASSLAGGYTQYF.

A single count supports this clone. V gene TRBV27 combines with J gene TRBJ2-2; 7 bases map to TRBD1. Germline V gene data show CDR1 as MNHEY and CDR2 as SMNVEV (reference sequence). The ends lost 2 bases at V and 4 bases at J; junction bases unmatched: 4. This CDR3 is 15 amino acids long. This CDR3 reads CASSLLSGGTGELFF. In DNA, the CDR3 is TGTGCCAGCAGTTTACTTTCAGGGGGCACCGGGGAGCTGTTTTTT.

The chain couples TRBV5-4 to TRBJ1-1; TRBD1 might be the D (6 bases). Looked up from germline, CDR1 is SGHNT and CDR2 is YYREEE (reference sequence). This CDR3 spans 12 amino acids. V lost 2 bases to trimming and J lost 7 bases, with 9 bases between them. The CDR3 sequence: CASSFRGLEAFF. CDR3 nucleotide sequence: TGTGCCAGCAGCTTCCGGGGGCTTGAAGCTTTCTTT.

The rearrangement joins TRBV5-1 to TRBJ2-1; D is unresolved. V lost 5 bases to trimming and J lost 7 bases, with 13 bases between them. The CDR3 is 13 residues long. Germline V gene lookup returns CDR1 SGHRS and CDR2 YFSETQ. CDR3 coding DNA: TGCGCCAGCAGATGGACCCCTCTTAATGAGCAGTTCTTC. It yields the protein CASRWTPLNEQFF.